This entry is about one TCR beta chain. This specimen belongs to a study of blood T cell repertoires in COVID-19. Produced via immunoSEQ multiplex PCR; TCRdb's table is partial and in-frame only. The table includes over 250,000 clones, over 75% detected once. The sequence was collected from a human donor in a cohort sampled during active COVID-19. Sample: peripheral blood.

The CDR3 DNA sequence: TGTGCCAGCAGTTACGTCGAGGGTGGTGGCTACACCTTC. It yields the protein CASSYVEGGGYTF. The rearrangement uses TRBV6-6 and TRBJ1-2; D not certain. Germline assignment: CDR1 MNHNY and CDR2 SVGAGI (reference sequence). Trimming pared 2 bases from V and 7 bases from J, leaving 11 bases between. The CDR3 has 13 amino acids.